These 5 T cell receptor beta chains were all obtained from the same sample, sequenced in a study of blood T cell repertoires in COVID-19. Clones were sequenced by immunoSEQ multiplex PCR, and TCRdb holds only the in-frame ones, with some missing. The table records 210,000 or so clones, around 84% of them present only once. Source material: peripheral blood. These receptors originate from a man aged 45-60 years with acute or convalescent COVID-19.

The rearrangement uses TRBV5-1 and TRBJ1-2, with TRBD1 as a possible D gene (6 bases). Trimming stripped 1 base from V and 4 bases from J, with 17 bases between. The CDR3 runs 16 residues. Germline V lookup: CDR1 SGHRS, CDR2 YFSETQ. CDR3: CASSLQPDSWSYGYTF. For the CDR3, the DNA is TGCGCCAGCAGCTTGCAACCGGACAGTTGGTCCTATGGCTACACCTTC.

The genes are TRBV11-2 and TRBJ2-5, with D uncertain. V lost 2 bases and J lost 1, with 5 bases in between. CDR3 length equals 13 residues. Germline V gene sequence: CDR1 SGHAT, CDR2 FQNNGV. The CDR3 protein is CASSLLFQETQYF. The CDR3 DNA reads TGTGCCAGCAGCTTACTCTTCCAAGAGACCCAGTACTTC.

This clone was seen a single time. CDR3 protein: CASSIPSRGQTYEQYF. The CDR3 DNA follows: TGTGCCAGTAGTATACCCTCCAGGGGGCAAACCTACGAGCAGTACTTC. This sequence joins TRBV19 and TRBJ2-7; TRBD1 aligns across 8 bases. CDR3 length equals 16 residues. Trimming at V came to 2 bases and at J to 2 bases, leaving 8 bases not matched to a gene. CDR1 LNHDA and CDR2 SQIVND come from the germline V gene (reference sequence).

The J gene is TRBJ1-2, the V gene TRBV7-8; 7 bases agree with TRBD1. Germline-derived CDR1 and CDR2 are SGHVS and FQNEAQ. CDR3 length equals 16 residues. Germline trimming cut 3 bases from V and 8 bases from J; bases unmatched to any gene: 15. DNA of the CDR3: TGTGCCAGCAGCTTTGGGACAGCCCGTTCTACTATGGGCTACACCTTC. It translates to CASSFGTARSTMGYTF.

J is TRBJ1-1 and V is TRBV19; maybe TRBD1 (6 bases). The CDR3 is 15 residues long. V was pared by 1 base and J by 0 bases, with 9 bases between. Germline V gene lookup returns CDR1 LNHDA and CDR2 SQIVND (reference sequence). CDR3 in DNA: TGTGCCAGTAGTATAGCAGGGACAATGAACACTGAAGCTTTCTTT. Its protein is CASSIAGTMNTEAFF.